Presented here are 4 T cell receptor beta chains from one specimen sequenced in a study of somatic mutations in cytotoxic T cells in rheumatoid arthritis. The protocol was immunoSEQ multiplex PCR, while the TCRdb copy is restricted to in-frame clones and leaves out a portion. The profile covers tens of thousands of clones, with around 84% appearing a single time and over 15% taken by the ten largest. Sequencing was performed on CD8+ T cells sorted from blood. All receptors come from a woman in her forties or fifties in good health.

The chain recombines TRBV13 with TRBJ1-2; possible D gene TRBD1, 6 bases. The CDR3 has 13 amino acids. Trimming took 5 bases from V and 8 from J, leaving 15 bases between them. Germline V gene data show CDR1 as PRHDT and CDR2 as FYEKMQ (reference sequence). The CDR3 DNA follows: TGTGCCAGCAGCCTGGCAGGGGCCGGGGGCTACACCTTC. It codes for CASSLAGAGGYTF.

The V and J genes are TRBV6-4 and TRBJ2-2, with D tentatively TRBD2 (7 bases). The V end was cut by 4 bases, the J end by 4 bases, with 16 bases between. The germline V gene encodes CDR1 MRHNA and CDR2 SNTAGT. The CDR3 is 16 residues long. Here the CDR3 DNA reads TGTGCCAGCAGTGGTAGGGGGGGCAAGGCCACCGGGGAGCTGTTTTTT. Encoded protein: CASSGRGGKATGELFF.

This chain uses TRBV7-2 with TRBJ1-3; D is unclear. CDR1 and CDR2 from the germline V gene are SGHTA and FQGNSA. V was pared by 10 bases and J by 0 bases, with 19 bases between. This CDR3 spans 16 amino acids. This chain's CDR3 is CATWGRGPISGNTIYF. DNA of the CDR3: TGTGCCACGTGGGGTCGAGGCCCCATCTCTGGAAACACCATATATTTT.

This clone has just one count. The V and J genes are TRBV10-3 and TRBJ2-5; TRBD1 aligns across 12 bases. This CDR3 has 16 residues. Germline CDR1 is ENHRY and CDR2 is SYGVKD. The V and J ends lost 7 bases and 6 bases, in that order; junction bases with no gene match: 12. The CDR3 sequence is CAIKLTGTGGGKTQYF. CDR3 nucleotide sequence: TGTGCCATCAAGCTCACCGGGACAGGGGGCGGTAAGACCCAGTACTTC.